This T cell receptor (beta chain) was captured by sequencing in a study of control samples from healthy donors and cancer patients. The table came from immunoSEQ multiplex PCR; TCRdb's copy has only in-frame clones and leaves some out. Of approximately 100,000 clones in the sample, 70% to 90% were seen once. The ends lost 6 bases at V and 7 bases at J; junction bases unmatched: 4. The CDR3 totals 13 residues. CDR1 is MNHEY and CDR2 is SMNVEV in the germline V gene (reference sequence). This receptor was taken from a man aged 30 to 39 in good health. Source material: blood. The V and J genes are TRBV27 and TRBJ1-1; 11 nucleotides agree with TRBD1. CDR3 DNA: TGTGCCAGCAGACACGGGACAGGGGGTGAAGCTTTCTTT. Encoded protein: CASRHGTGGEAFF.